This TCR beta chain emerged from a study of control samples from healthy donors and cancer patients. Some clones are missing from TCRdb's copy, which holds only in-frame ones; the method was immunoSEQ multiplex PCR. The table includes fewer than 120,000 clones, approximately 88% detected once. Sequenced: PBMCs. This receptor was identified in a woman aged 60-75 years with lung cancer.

CDR3: CASSLGTGFVRETQYF. CDR3 in DNA: TGTGCCAGCAGTTTGGGGACAGGGTTCGTCCGGGAGACCCAGTACTTC. The chain links TRBV27 to TRBJ2-5, with 9 bases lining up with TRBD1. The ends lost 3 bases at V and 5 bases at J; junction bases unmatched: 10. The germline V gene encodes CDR1 MNHEY and CDR2 SMNVEV (reference sequence). The CDR3 loop spans 16 amino acids.